Presented here are 8 T cell receptor beta chains from one specimen sequenced in a study of OX40 agonist ivuxolimab in advanced cancers. Method: immunoSEQ multiplex PCR; TCRdb's copy keeps in-frame clones and lacks some. The sample shows tens of thousands of clones, 80% to 90% of them seen only once. Source: CD4+ or CD8+ T cells sorted from blood, taken in a trial of the OX40 agonist ivuxolimab. The receptors were sampled from an adult with an advanced solid tumor such as melanoma, head and neck, liver or kidney cancer.

V and J are TRBV18 and TRBJ2-2, with TRBD2 as a possible D gene (6 bases). Germline assignment: CDR1 KGHSH and CDR2 LQKENI. This CDR3 comprises 15 residues. V was cut by 2 bases and J by 6 bases, with 13 bases left in between. The CDR3: CASSPGASVAGELFF. The CDR3 DNA is TGTGCCAGCTCACCAGGGGCTAGCGTTGCCGGGGAGCTGTTTTTT.

The gene calls are TRBV19 and TRBJ1-5, with a weak D call TRBD1 (6 bases). The V and J ends lost 9 bases and 7 bases respectively, with 16 bases between them. In germline, CDR1 is LNHDA, CDR2 SQIVND (reference sequence). The CDR3 covers 13 residues. This CDR3 is CASAKDRRQPQHF. For the CDR3, the DNA is TGTGCCAGCGCAAAGGACAGACGGCAGCCCCAGCATTTT.

The chain carries TRBV10-3 and TRBJ2-1; TRBD1 aligns across 8 bases. The CDR3 spans 12 residues. The V gene end was trimmed by 10 bases and the J gene end by 7 bases; junction bases not matched to a gene: 6. The V gene's germline CDR1 is ENHRY and CDR2 SYGVKD. CDR3 protein: CASNRGSNEQFF. The CDR3 coding sequence is TGTGCCAGCAACAGGGGGTCGAATGAGCAGTTCTTC.

The rearrangement links TRBV6-6 to TRBJ2-3; D is perhaps TRBD1 (5 bases). The CDR3 sequence is 14 residues long. From germline, CDR1 is MNHNY and CDR2 SVGAGI (reference sequence). The V gene lost 6 bases and the J gene lost 2 bases, with 12 bases spanning the gap. The CDR3 loop reads CASRYDRATDTQYF. The CDR3 DNA sequence: TGTGCCAGCAGATACGACAGAGCCACAGATACGCAGTATTTT.

The chain recombines TRBV30 with TRBJ1-5, with D unclear. Deletions cut 0 bases from V and 0 bases from J, with 9 bases between. Germline CDR1 and CDR2: GTSNPN and SVGIG (reference sequence). The CDR3 is 15 amino acids. The CDR3 DNA follows: TGTGCCTGGAGTGTAGATGGAAATAGCAATCAGCCCCAGCATTTT. As protein: CAWSVDGNSNQPQHF.

The rearrangement uses TRBV5-1 and TRBJ2-7, with 12 bases fitting TRBD1. This CDR3 is 14 amino acids long. V shed 4 bases and J 6 bases; nucleotides not matched to a gene: 5. CDR1 is SGHRS and CDR2 is YFSETQ in the germline V gene. In DNA, the CDR3 is TGCGCCAGCAGCCGGGACAGGGGGCCTGGCGAGCAGTACTTC. Its protein is CASSRDRGPGEQYF.

The chain is built from TRBV11-3 and TRBJ2-5; TRBD1 is a possible D gene (5 bases). The V gene lost 5 bases and the J gene lost 5 bases, with 18 bases spanning the gap. The CDR3 runs 15 residues. Germline V lookup: CDR1 SGHNT, CDR2 YENEEA. The CDR3 sequence: CASSVGRTPEETQYF. The CDR3 DNA reads as TGTGCCAGCAGCGTAGGACGGACACCCGAGGAGACCCAGTACTTC. Combining the CDR3 with reference TRBV11-3 and TRBJ2-5 gives the whole variable domain EAGVVQSPRYKIIEKKQPVAFWCNPISGHNTLYWYLQNLGQGPELLIRYENEEAVDDSQLPKDRFSAERLKGVDSTLKIQPAELGDSAVYLCASSVGRTPEETQYFGPGTRLLVL.

The rearrangement uses TRBV7-2 and TRBJ1-2, with 8 bases matching TRBD1. CDR1 is SGHTA, CDR2 FQGNSA, per germline. With 1 base clipped from V and 4 bases from J, the junction kept 5 bases outside the gene matches. CDR3 length: 15 amino acids. The CDR3 DNA sequence: TGTGCCAGCAGCTTAGGTTCCGGGACAGGCTATGGCTACACCTTC. It specifies CASSLGSGTGYGYTF.